These 29 T cell receptor beta chains were all obtained from the same sample, sequenced in a study of Ad26.COV2.S vaccination and SARS-CoV-2 variants. Assay: immunoSEQ multiplex PCR; the TCRdb copy retains only in-frame clones and omits some. The sample has about 400,000 clones, approximately 90% seen once. Treatment described: around 19 received Ad26.COV2.S at low or high dose, single or two shots; roughly five received placebo; per-sample allocation not given. The samples date from day 63 after the first vaccine or placebo injection. The sample was peripheral blood, taken in a trial of Ad26.COV2.S vaccine versus placebo. The origin of the receptors is a person aged 18-65 years who received the Ad26.COV2.S COVID-19 vaccine or a placebo.

This clone was seen just once. The CDR3 region is CASSWTTENTEAFF. The CDR3 bases are TGCGCCAGCAGTTGGACGACTGAGAACACTGAAGCTTTCTTT. This chain uses TRBV5-1 with TRBJ1-1; no reliable D call. V lost 5 bases, J lost 1 base, and 12 bases lay in between. The CDR3 runs to 14 residues. From germline, CDR1 is SGHRS and CDR2 YFSETQ.

This chain links TRBV10-1 with TRBJ2-1, with D uncertain. The germline V gene encodes CDR1 WNHNN and CDR2 SYGVQD (reference sequence). V lost 5 bases and J 5 bases, leaving 13 bases between the germline ends. CDR3 length: 14 residues. CDR3 in DNA: TGCGCCAGCAGTTCCGAAGGCAGAAACAATGAGCAGTTCTTC. Protein product: CASSSEGRNNEQFF.

The table lists this clone with a count of one. The chain has TRBV7-2 and TRBJ1-3; no reliable D call. The germline V gene has CDR1 SGHTA and CDR2 FQGNSA. The germline V and J ends were trimmed by 5 bases and 3 bases, with 11 bases remaining between them. The CDR3 contains 14 residues. CDR3 sequence reads: CASSQPGFGNTIYF. The DNA for the CDR3 is TGTGCCAGCAGCCAGCCAGGATTTGGAAACACCATATATTTT.

The V call is TRBV5-1, the J call TRBJ1-2, with D possibly matching TRBD1 (5 bases). This CDR3 has 16 amino acids. Between the trimmed V and J ends, which lost 0 bases and 4 bases, there was a span of 16 bases. Germline CDR1 reads SGHRS; CDR2 reads YFSETQ. Here the CDR3 reads CASSLVSGSAIYGYTF. CDR3 DNA sequence: TGCGCCAGCAGCTTGGTATCAGGGTCCGCAATCTATGGCTACACCTTC.

The table lists this clone with a few counts. This chain uses TRBV4-1 with TRBJ1-1; D is ambiguous. Germline-derived CDR1 and CDR2 are MGHRA and YSYEKL. The CDR3 sequence is 14 residues long. Trimming shortened V by 4 bases and J by 2 bases, and 11 bases separated the two germline ends. DNA of the CDR3: TGCGCCAGCAGCCTGGGCATCGAAAACACTGAAGCTTTCTTT. The encoded protein is CASSLGIENTEAFF.

V gene TRBV7-8 combines with J gene TRBJ1-4; D ambiguous. The CDR3 totals 15 residues. The germline V gene has CDR1 SGHVS and CDR2 FQNEAQ. V lost 5 bases, J lost 8 bases, and 18 bases lay in between. CDR3 amino acids: CASSPAGVSGEKLFF. CDR3 coding DNA: TGTGCCAGCAGCCCAGCCGGGGTTTCGGGCGAAAAACTGTTTTTT.

V gene TRBV6-2 or TRBV6-3 combines with J gene TRBJ1-6, with D possibly matching TRBD1 (6 bases). This CDR3 has 13 residues. CDR1 is MNHEY, CDR2 SVGEGT, per germline. Trimming removed 6 bases from V and 7 bases from J, with 10 bases in between. The CDR3 sequence: CASSLGGNSPLHF. In DNA, the CDR3 is TGTGCCAGCAGCCTAGGGGGGAATTCACCCCTCCACTTT.

The CDR3 is CASSQGSRTDTQYF. Written as DNA, the CDR3 is TGTGCCAGCAGCCAAGGTAGCAGGACAGATACGCAGTATTTT. The rearrangement uses TRBV3-1 (or the pseudogene TRBV3-2) and TRBJ2-3; no clear D gene. Looked up from germline, CDR1 is LGHDT and CDR2 is YNNKEL (reference sequence). The germline V and J ends were trimmed by 1 base and 3 bases, with 8 bases remaining between them. There are 14 residues in the CDR3.

The chain carries TRBV5-6 and TRBJ1-6; TRBD1 might be the D (5 bases). V dropped 1 base and J dropped 7 bases, with 9 bases sitting between them. The CDR3 is 14 residues long. Germline CDR1 is SGHDT and CDR2 is YYEEEE. The CDR3 reads CASSLSGGNSPLHF. DNA of the CDR3: TGTGCCAGCAGCTTGTCGGGGGGGAATTCACCCCTCCACTTT.

The chain links TRBV5-1 to TRBJ1-3; tentatively, D is TRBD1 (5 bases). Trimming stripped 4 bases from V and 11 bases from J, with 25 bases between. Germline V lookup: CDR1 SGHRS, CDR2 YFSETQ. The CDR3 runs to 16 residues. The CDR3 spells CASSMIGAYPEGSIYF. CDR3 bases: TGCGCCAGCAGCATGATCGGGGCCTACCCCGAAGGTTCCATATATTTT.

This sequence joins TRBV7-2 and TRBJ1-2; the D is unclear. CDR1 is SGHTA, CDR2 FQGNSA, per germline. The V and J ends lost 0 bases and 4 bases respectively, with 9 bases between them. The CDR3 is made up of 14 amino acids. The CDR3 is CASSLAISSYGYTF. CDR3 in DNA: TGTGCCAGCAGCTTAGCGATCTCTTCCTATGGCTACACCTTC.

The chain links TRBV13 to TRBJ2-7; D uncertain. The V end was cut by 5 bases, the J end by 6 bases, with 11 bases between. Germline CDR1 and CDR2: PRHDT and FYEKMQ (reference sequence). The CDR3 has 12 amino acids. The CDR3 here is CASSRAGAEQYF. CDR3 sequence (DNA): TGTGCCAGCAGCCGCGCTGGAGCCGAGCAGTACTTC.

The genes are TRBV9 and TRBJ2-1; tentative D call: TRBD2 (6 bases). V was trimmed by 3 bases and J by 7 bases, leaving 14 bases between them. Germline V gene sequence: CDR1 SGDLS, CDR2 YYNGEE. This CDR3 has 14 residues. As DNA, the CDR3 is TGTGCCAGCAGCGAAGAAGCGGGCTCAAATGAGCAGTTCTTC. The encoded protein is CASSEEAGSNEQFF.

The table lists this clone with a few counts. V gene TRBV28 combines with J gene TRBJ2-7; TRBD1 matches 11 bases. The CDR3 consists of 15 residues. Unmatched junction bases numbered 2, after V lost 3 bases and J lost 1 base. Germline values: CDR1 MDHEN, CDR2 SYDVKM. CDR3 coding DNA: TGTGCCAGCAGTTTTGGGACAGGGGGTTCCTACGAGCAGTACTTC. The encoded protein is CASSFGTGGSYEQYF.

The chain is built from TRBV7-6 and TRBJ1-6; no clear D gene. Germline V lookup: CDR1 SGHVS, CDR2 FNYEAQ. V was pared by 4 bases and J by 7 bases, with 11 bases between. The CDR3 covers 14 residues. The CDR3 region is CASSSDVGNSPLHF. CDR3 coding DNA: TGTGCCAGCAGCTCCGATGTGGGCAATTCACCCCTCCACTTT.

The chain employs TRBV3-1 (or the pseudogene TRBV3-2) and TRBJ1-2; perhaps TRBD1 as D (5 bases). Per the germline V gene, CDR1 is LGHDT and CDR2 is YNNKEL (reference sequence). The CDR3 spans 13 residues. Trimming stripped 2 bases from V and 3 bases from J, with 7 bases between. CDR3 bases: TGTGCCAGCAGCCAAAAGGGACACTATGGCTACACCTTC. Translation gives CASSQKGHYGYTF.

CDR3 amino acids: CASSLGQNEKLFF. The CDR3 DNA reads TGTGCCAGCAGCTTGGGACAGAATGAAAAACTGTTTTTT. V and J are TRBV7-2 and TRBJ1-4; 7 bases are a match to TRBD1. Germline trimming cut 3 bases from V and 5 bases from J; bases unmatched to any gene: 0. The CDR3 covers 13 residues. CDR1 and CDR2 from the germline V gene are SGHTA and FQGNSA. Variable domain in full (rest from reference TRBV7-2 and TRBJ1-4): GAGVSQSPSNKVTEKGKDVELRCDPISGHTALYWYRQSLGQGLEFLIYFQGNSAPDKSGLPSDRFSAERTGGSVSTLTIQRTQQEDSAVYLCASSLGQNEKLFFGSGTQLSVL.

The chain couples TRBV15 to TRBJ1-2; D gene ambiguous. Per germline, CDR1 LNHNV and CDR2 YYDKDF (reference sequence). The CDR3 consists of 14 residues. V was trimmed by 3 bases and J by 7 bases, leaving 15 bases between them. DNA of the CDR3: TGTGCCACCAGCAGGAGGGCGGGGTTCGGTGGCTACACCTTC. Its protein product is CATSRRAGFGGYTF.

The chain joins TRBV19 to TRBJ1-3, with D possibly being TRBD1 (6 bases). CDR1 LNHDA and CDR2 SQIVND come from the germline V gene (reference sequence). Trimming shortened V by 6 bases and J by 0 bases, and 15 bases separated the two germline ends. This CDR3 region has 16 residues. The CDR3 coding sequence is TGTGCCAGTAGCCAGGAGGGCAGGGGCTCTGGAAACACCATATATTTT. Translated: CASSQEGRGSGNTIYF.

This clone came up once. The rearrangement joins TRBV20-1 to TRBJ2-1; tentatively, D is TRBD1 (6 bases). Germline loops: CDR1 DFQATT, CDR2 SNEGSKA (reference sequence). The CDR3 length is 11 residues. Trimming left V 6 bases short and J 12 bases short, with 15 bases between. CDR3 sequence: CSAHGPTGQFF. For the CDR3, the DNA is TGCAGTGCCCACGGTCCGACAGGGCAGTTCTTC.

This chain connects TRBV19 to TRBJ1-1; a weak D match, TRBD1 (6 bases). The CDR3 is 14 residues long. CDR1 LNHDA and CDR2 SQIVND come from the germline V gene (reference sequence). Trimming shortened V by 4 bases and J by 5 bases, and 14 bases separated the two germline ends. CDR3 nucleotides: TGTGCCAGTAGTAACGGACAGCCAGGGACTGAAGCTTTCTTT. It translates to CASSNGQPGTEAFF.

V gene TRBV1 combines with J gene TRBJ2-1; the table names TRBD2, a call not compared with the DNA. TRBV1 is reported as a pseudogene. This CDR3 comprises 17 residues. In DNA form, the CDR3 reads TGCACCAGCAGCCCTACTCGAGGTAGCGGGGGAAGGAATGAGCAGTTCTTC. Translated: CTSSPTRGSGGRNEQFF.

V is TRBV2 and J is TRBJ2-3, with 14 nucleotides matching TRBD2. The ends lost 6 bases at V and 4 bases at J; junction bases unmatched: 6. Germline CDR1 reads SNHLY; CDR2 reads FYNNEI. The CDR3 covers 16 residues. CDR3 sequence reads: CASRGTSGGLADTQYF. DNA for the CDR3: TGTGCCAGCAGAGGGACTAGCGGGGGACTCGCAGATACGCAGTATTTT. Together with reference TRBV2 and TRBJ2-3, the CDR3 gives the full variable domain: EPEVTQTPSHQVTQMGQEVILRCVPISNHLYFYWYRQILGQKVEFLVSFYNNEISEKSEIFDDQFSVERPDGSNFTLKIRSTKLEDSAMYFCASRGTSGGLADTQYFGPGTRLTVL.

The V call is TRBV10-3, the J call TRBJ2-1; TRBD2 matches at 14 bases. The CDR3 length is 18 residues. V lost 4 bases, J lost 1 base, and 6 bases stayed unmatched. In germline, CDR1 is ENHRY, CDR2 SYGVKD. The CDR3 sequence: CAISGLRTSGGSYNEQFF. The CDR3 coding sequence is TGTGCCATCAGTGGTCTCCGGACTAGCGGGGGGTCCTACAATGAGCAGTTCTTC.

This clone was recorded only once. Other DNA sequences within the sample encode an identical CDR3. The chain combines TRBV7-2 with TRBJ2-5; no clear D gene. In germline, CDR1 is SGHTA, CDR2 FQGNSA. This CDR3 comprises 12 residues. Trimming pared 0 bases from V and 4 bases from J, leaving 3 bases between. The CDR3 sequence is CASSLAGETQYF. The DNA of the CDR3 is TGTGCCAGCAGCTTAGCGGGAGAGACCCAGTACTTC.

This chain joins TRBV4-1 and TRBJ2-1, with TRBD2 matching over 8 bases. V trimming: 4 bases; J trimming: 3 bases; junction bases outside the gene matches: 5. The CDR3 is 15 amino acids. Germline CDR1 MGHRA, CDR2 YSYEKL. CDR3 DNA: TGCGCCAGCAGCCGAGGACTAGCAAACTACAATGAGCAGTTCTTC. Translation: CASSRGLANYNEQFF.

The genes are TRBV4-1 and TRBJ2-3; tentatively, D is TRBD1 (6 bases). Trimming removed 4 bases from V and 3 bases from J, with 17 bases in between. Germline values: CDR1 MGHRA, CDR2 YSYEKL. This CDR3 contains 16 residues. The CDR3, as DNA: TGCGCCAGCAGCCGAGGACAGCCGTTTTCGACAGATACGCAGTATTTT. As protein: CASSRGQPFSTDTQYF.

J is TRBJ2-1 and V is TRBV5-1, with 10 bases matching TRBD1. CDR1 and CDR2 (germline): SGHRS, YFSETQ. The length of the CDR3 is 16 residues. V shed 0 bases and J 8 bases; nucleotides not matched to a gene: 8. CDR3 in DNA: TGCGCCAGCAGCTTGGCCCGGGACAGGGGAGGCCATGAGCAGTTCTTC. Translating gives CASSLARDRGGHEQFF.

The rearrangement links TRBV10-3 to TRBJ1-5; D gene unclear. The CDR3 contains 12 residues. Trimming shortened V by 3 bases and J by 6 bases, and 6 bases separated the two germline ends. Per the germline V gene, CDR1 is ENHRY and CDR2 is SYGVKD. The DNA of the CDR3 is TGTGCCATCAGTGATTGGGTTCAGCCCCAGCATTTT. This encodes CAISDWVQPQHF.